A single sample is the source of the 31 T cell receptor beta chains below, sequenced in a study of blood T cell repertoires in COVID-19. Data came from immunoSEQ multiplex PCR; TCRdb stores just in-frame clones and leaves some out. Of approximately 93,000 clones in the sample, 75% to 85% were seen once. The source material was peripheral blood. All receptors derive from a woman over 75 with acute or convalescent COVID-19.

The genes are TRBV5-6 and TRBJ1-6; D gene unclear. Germline CDR1 and CDR2: SGHDT and YYEEEE. The V end was cut by 0 bases, the J end by 7 bases, with 11 bases between. The CDR3 consists of 15 residues. The CDR3 loop reads CASSLDFRGNSPLHF. The CDR3 nucleotides read TGTGCCAGCAGCTTGGACTTCCGCGGAAATTCACCCCTCCACTTT. The full variable domain, rest sourced from reference TRBV5-6 and TRBJ1-6, is DAGVTQSPTHLIKTRGQQVTLRCSPKSGHDTVSWYQQALGQGPQFIFQYYEEEERQRGNFPDRFSGHQFPNYSSELNVNALLLGDSALYLCASSLDFRGNSPLHFGNGTRLTVT.

This clone was counted a single time. The chain recombines TRBV7-3 with TRBJ1-2, with 8 bases lining up with TRBD1. The junction had 11 bases not matched to a gene; V was cut back by 5 bases and J by 3 bases. This CDR3 is built from 16 residues. Germline lookup yields CDR1 SGHTA and CDR2 FQGTGA. CDR3 sequence reads: CASSDIGPGGDYGYTF. The CDR3, as DNA: TGTGCCAGCAGCGACATCGGGCCAGGGGGCGACTATGGCTACACCTTC.

This clone turned up a few times. The rearrangement joins TRBV10-1 to TRBJ2-3, with 10 bases lining up with TRBD2. The CDR3 covers 18 residues. V lost 0 bases to trimming and J lost 0 bases; unmatched junction nucleotides: 6. CDR1 and CDR2 from the germline V gene are WNHNN and SYGVQD (reference sequence). The CDR3 spells CASSESSGLAVSTDTQYF. CDR3 in DNA: TGCGCCAGCAGTGAGTCTAGTGGACTAGCGGTGAGCACAGATACGCAGTATTTT.

Only one count was recorded for this clone. The rearrangement uses TRBV5-1 and TRBJ2-6, with D possibly being TRBD2 (5 bases). Germline CDR1 and CDR2: SGHRS and YFSETQ. V gave up 7 bases and J gave up 4 bases, with 12 bases separating them. The length of the CDR3 is 14 residues. This CDR3 is CASGGGEGANVLTF. The CDR3 DNA reads as TGCGCCAGCGGAGGCGGCGAGGGGGCCAACGTCCTGACTTTC.

The chain combines TRBV3-1 (or the pseudogene TRBV3-2) with TRBJ1-1; D gene unclear. This CDR3 has 13 residues. Germline V gene lookup returns CDR1 LGHDT and CDR2 YNNKEL (reference sequence). V was pared by 1 base and J by 5 bases, with 8 bases between. The chain's CDR3 is CASSQGLVTEAFF. CDR3 in DNA: TGTGCCAGCAGCCAAGGTCTCGTTACTGAAGCTTTCTTT.

The rearrangement uses TRBV11-2 and TRBJ1-4, with D maybe TRBD1 (5 bases). With 5 bases removed from V and 7 bases from J, the gap between germline ends came to 14 bases. CDR3 length: 14 residues. Germline lookup yields CDR1 SGHAT and CDR2 FQNNGV. CDR3 sequence reads: CASSGQGWGEKLFF. DNA for the CDR3: TGTGCCAGCAGCGGGCAGGGATGGGGTGAAAAACTGTTTTTT.

The chain joins TRBV5-1 to TRBJ1-4; 7 positions match TRBD1. This CDR3 spans 15 amino acids. Unmatched junction bases numbered 7, after V lost 4 bases and J lost 4 bases. Germline assignment: CDR1 SGHRS and CDR2 YFSETQ. CDR3 bases: TGCGCCAGCAGCGGCCGGGACAGCCTTAATGAAAAACTGTTTTTT. Amino acid sequence: CASSGRDSLNEKLFF.

A single count supports this clone. This chain joins TRBV5-4 and TRBJ1-1; the match to TRBD1 covers 8 bases. CDR1 is SGHNT, CDR2 YYREEE, per germline (reference sequence). This CDR3 has 16 residues. The V gene end was trimmed by 0 bases and the J gene end by 1 base; junction bases not matched to a gene: 5. The CDR3 DNA sequence: TGTGCCAGCAGCTTGGGGGGGGACAGGTGGAACACTGAAGCTTTCTTT. This sequence encodes CASSLGGDRWNTEAFF.

This clone was seen more than once but under ten times. The chain is built from TRBV6-5 and TRBJ1-1; 8 bases align to TRBD1. The trim removed 5 bases at V and 6 bases at J, leaving 2 bases unmatched. Germline V gives CDR1 MNHEY, CDR2 SVGAGI. There are 12 residues in the CDR3. This chain's CDR3 is CASSTGGAEAFF. As DNA, the CDR3 is TGTGCCAGCAGTACAGGGGGGGCTGAAGCTTTCTTT.

The rearrangement joins TRBV9 to TRBJ2-3; D is uncertain. Between the trimmed V and J ends, which lost 2 bases and 0 bases, there was a span of 10 bases. This CDR3 contains 15 residues. Germline CDR1 is SGDLS and CDR2 is YYNGEE. The CDR3 here is CASSVLISSTDTQYF. CDR3 sequence (DNA): TGTGCCAGCAGCGTTCTAATTTCTAGCACAGATACGCAGTATTTT. The full variable domain, rest sourced from reference TRBV9 and TRBJ2-3, is DSGVTQTPKHLITATGQRVTLRCSPRSGDLSVYWYQQSLDQGLQFLIQYYNGEERAKGNILERFSAQQFPDLHSELNLSSLELGDSALYFCASSVLISSTDTQYFGPGTRLTVL.

This clone was recorded only once. This chain joins TRBV18 and TRBJ1-1; 10 bases are a match to TRBD1. Per the germline V gene, CDR1 is KGHSH and CDR2 is LQKENI. This CDR3 contains 18 residues. Trimming took 3 bases from V and 4 from J; bases not matched to a gene: 14. The CDR3 bases are TGTGCCAGCTCACCTTCTCTGGGACAGGGGACGCGGGCCACTGAAGCTTTCTTT. This translates into CASSPSLGQGTRATEAFF.

The V call is TRBV24-1, the J call TRBJ2-7; tentatively, D is TRBD2 (5 bases). CDR1 is KGHDR, CDR2 SFDVKD, per germline. Trimming pared 9 bases from V and 1 base from J, leaving 9 bases between. There are 12 residues in the CDR3. DNA for the CDR3: TGTGCCACCGAGAGCGGTTCCTACGAGCAGTACTTC. It codes for CATESGSYEQYF.

The chain is built from TRBV18 and TRBJ1-5, with 7 bases identical to TRBD1. V lost 5 bases and J lost 4; bases outside the gene matches: 5. The CDR3 is 14 amino acids. In germline, CDR1 is KGHSH, CDR2 LQKENI. The CDR3 protein is CASSRGTANQPQHF. The CDR3 bases are TGTGCCAGCTCAAGAGGGACAGCTAATCAGCCCCAGCATTTT. The entire variable domain, with the rest obtained from reference TRBV18 and TRBJ1-5, is as follows: NAGVMQNPRHLVRRRGQEARLRCSPMKGHSHVYWYRQLPEEGLKFMVYLQKENIIDESGMPKERFSAEFPKEGPSILRIQQVVRGDSAAYFCASSRGTANQPQHFGDGTRLSIL.

This chain links TRBV7-9 with TRBJ2-7; possible D gene TRBD1, 7 bases. The CDR3 runs to 15 residues. Germline V gene lookup returns CDR1 SEHNR and CDR2 FQNEAQ (reference sequence). Trimming took off 3 bases at V and 1 base at J, with 13 bases between the two ends. The CDR3 reads CASSFGGGASYEQYF. The CDR3 DNA follows: TGTGCCAGCAGCTTTGGAGGGGGCGCGTCCTACGAGCAGTACTTC.

A few counts support this clone. The chain couples TRBV13 to TRBJ2-2; a weak D match, TRBD1 (5 bases). Trimming pared 2 bases from V and 6 bases from J, leaving 19 bases between. The CDR3 runs 17 residues. The germline gives CDR1 PRHDT, CDR2 FYEKMQ (reference sequence). The CDR3 is CASSLTWGYQRAGELFF. DNA of the CDR3: TGTGCCAGCAGCTTAACTTGGGGCTACCAAAGAGCCGGGGAGCTGTTTTTT.

The rearrangement uses TRBV5-1 and TRBJ1-2, with 9 bases that match TRBD1. CDR1 is SGHRS and CDR2 is YFSETQ in the germline V gene. This CDR3 is built from 15 residues. V lost 4 bases and J lost 7; bases outside the gene matches: 11. In DNA, the CDR3 is TGCGCCAGCAGCCTCTCGAGACAGGGGGAAGGTGGCTACACCTTC. Translation gives CASSLSRQGEGGYTF.

The rearrangement links TRBV29-1 to TRBJ2-1; 7 bases are shared with TRBD2. J lost 11 bases, V lost 3 bases, and 7 bases had no gene match. CDR1 is SQVTM, CDR2 ANQGSEA, per germline. CDR3 length: 12 amino acids. The CDR3 sequence: CSVDELANQQFF. CDR3 sequence (DNA): TGCAGCGTTGACGAACTAGCGAATCAGCAGTTCTTC.

This chain joins TRBV7-3 and TRBJ1-2; 10 nucleotides line up with TRBD1. The CDR3 runs 14 residues. Per the germline V gene, CDR1 is SGHTA and CDR2 is FQGTGA. Trimming at V came to 4 bases and at J to 6 bases, leaving 5 bases not matched to a gene. The CDR3 DNA follows: TGTGCCAGCAGCTCCCAGGGGACAGGGGATGGCTACACCTTC. This encodes CASSSQGTGDGYTF.

This clone was counted a few times. The V and J genes are TRBV9 and TRBJ2-1, with TRBD2 matching over 9 bases. Trimming cost V 0 bases and J 5 bases; bases outside gene matches: 12. Germline-derived CDR1 and CDR2 are SGDLS and YYNGEE. The CDR3 loop spans 18 amino acids. CDR3 in amino acids: CASSVVPGSGSGHNEQFF. CDR3 in DNA: TGTGCCAGCAGCGTAGTCCCCGGTAGCGGGAGCGGCCACAATGAGCAGTTCTTC.

The rearrangement uses TRBV6-5 and TRBJ1-4; possibly TRBD1 for D (6 bases). CDR1 and CDR2 (germline): MNHEY, SVGAGI. Trimming pared 6 bases from V and 4 bases from J, leaving 12 bases between. The CDR3 runs 14 residues. CDR3 in amino acids: CASSLLQGNEKLFF. The CDR3 DNA sequence: TGTGCCAGCAGCCTTCTACAGGGTAATGAAAAACTGTTTTTT.

The chain combines TRBV19 with TRBJ2-1; 11 bases map to TRBD1. Germline trimming cut 5 bases from V and 9 bases from J; bases unmatched to any gene: 9. The CDR3 has 15 amino acids. From germline, CDR1 is LNHDA and CDR2 SQIVND (reference sequence). The chain's CDR3 is CASSRLGTGGGEQFF. The DNA for the CDR3 is TGTGCCAGTAGTCGGCTGGGGACAGGGGGGGGTGAGCAGTTCTTC.

The V call is TRBV11-3, the J call TRBJ1-1; D is possibly TRBD1 (6 bases). CDR1 is SGHNT and CDR2 is YENEEA in the germline V gene. The length of the CDR3 is 15 residues. V was cut by 1 base and J by 1 base, with 10 bases left in between. The CDR3 DNA sequence: TGTGCCAGCAGCTTAGGGGGGCGTTGGAACACTGAAGCTTTCTTT. It yields the protein CASSLGGRWNTEAFF.

The genes are TRBV11-2 and TRBJ2-7, with D possibly TRBD1 on 5 matching bases. The CDR3 has 17 residues. Germline-derived CDR1 and CDR2 are SGHAT and FQNNGV. V was cut by 5 bases and J by 0 bases, with 20 bases left in between. The CDR3 region has the DNA TGTGCCAGCAGCGCTGGTGGGGCCGGAGCCTTCTCCTACGAGCAGTACTTC. This sequence encodes CASSAGGAGAFSYEQYF.

V gene TRBV28 combines with J gene TRBJ1-6; a weak D match, TRBD1 (5 bases). V was pared by 5 bases and J by 6 bases, with 17 bases between. The CDR3 has 16 amino acids. Germline V gene lookup returns CDR1 MDHEN and CDR2 SYDVKM. The CDR3 region has the DNA TGTGCCAGCAGTCCCACAGGATTCGGTGCTAATTCACCCCTCCACTTT. It yields the protein CASSPTGFGANSPLHF.

A single count supports this clone. The J gene is TRBJ1-2, the V gene TRBV24-1; 10 positions match TRBD1. The CDR3 totals 15 residues. Unmatched junction bases numbered 9, after V lost 4 bases and J lost 8 bases. Germline V lookup: CDR1 KGHDR, CDR2 SFDVKD. The CDR3 here is CATSDPGTGVGGYTF. The CDR3 DNA reads TGTGCCACCAGTGACCCAGGGACAGGGGTAGGGGGCTACACCTTC.

The chain combines TRBV5-4 with TRBJ1-2; a weak D match, TRBD1 (6 bases). The germline CDR1 and CDR2 sequences are SGHNT and YYREEE (reference sequence). This CDR3 comprises 15 residues. The V end lost 4 bases, the J end lost 2 bases, and 15 bases lay between the germline ends. This chain's CDR3 is CASSHVQGMNYGYTF. CDR3 coding DNA: TGTGCCAGCAGCCACGTCCAGGGGATGAACTATGGCTACACCTTC.

V is TRBV10-3 and J is TRBJ2-3; 7 nucleotides match TRBD1. This CDR3 comprises 14 residues. Trimming at V came to 10 bases and at J to 2 bases, leaving 9 bases not matched to a gene. The germline CDR1 and CDR2 sequences are ENHRY and SYGVKD. CDR3 loop: CATEGAETTDTQYF. The CDR3, as DNA: TGTGCCACCGAGGGGGCAGAAACCACAGATACGCAGTATTTT.

The rearrangement uses TRBV12-3 or TRBV12-4 and TRBJ1-2; 7 bases fit TRBD1. Germline trimming cut 3 bases from V and 8 bases from J; bases unmatched to any gene: 6. The CDR3 sequence is 13 residues long. For the CDR3, the DNA is TGTGCCAGCAGTTTGCCGAACAGGGGCGGCTACACCTTC. Its translation: CASSLPNRGGYTF.

The chain recombines TRBV5-4 with TRBJ1-1; D unresolved. The CDR3 totals 12 residues. From germline, CDR1 is SGHNT and CDR2 YYREEE (reference sequence). V was cut by 4 bases and J by 10 bases, with 14 bases left in between. CDR3 amino acids: CASSKEGQRAFF. The CDR3 DNA follows: TGTGCCAGCAGCAAAGAGGGCCAGAGAGCTTTCTTT.

The chain joins TRBV19 to TRBJ2-5, with 7 bases lining up with TRBD1. The trim removed 8 bases at V and 6 bases at J, leaving 9 bases unmatched. Germline CDR1 LNHDA, CDR2 SQIVND (reference sequence). The CDR3 contains 13 residues. The CDR3 is CASYSTGMKTQYF. In DNA form, the CDR3 reads TGTGCCAGTTATTCGACAGGGATGAAGACCCAGTACTTC.

The V and J genes are TRBV4-3 and TRBJ1-6; 8 bases map to TRBD1. Germline V CDR1 and CDR2: LGHNA, YSLEER. This CDR3 region has 15 residues. With V trimmed by 1 base and J by 10 bases, 6 bases remained unmatched. The CDR3 spells CASSQGTGNISPLHF. DNA for the CDR3: TGCGCCAGCAGCCAAGGGACAGGGAACATCTCACCCCTCCACTTT.